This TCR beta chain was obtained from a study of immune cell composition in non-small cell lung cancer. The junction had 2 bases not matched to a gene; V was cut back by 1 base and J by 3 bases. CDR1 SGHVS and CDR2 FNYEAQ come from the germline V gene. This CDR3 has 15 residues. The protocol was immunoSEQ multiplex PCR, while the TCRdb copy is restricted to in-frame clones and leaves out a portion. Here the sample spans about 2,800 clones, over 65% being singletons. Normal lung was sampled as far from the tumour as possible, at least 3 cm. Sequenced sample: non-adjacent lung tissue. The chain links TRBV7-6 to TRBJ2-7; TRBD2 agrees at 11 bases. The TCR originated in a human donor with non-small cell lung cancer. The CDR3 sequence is CASSLVLAGDYEQYF. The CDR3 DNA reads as TGTGCCAGCAGCTTAGTACTAGCGGGGGACTACGAGCAGTACTTC.